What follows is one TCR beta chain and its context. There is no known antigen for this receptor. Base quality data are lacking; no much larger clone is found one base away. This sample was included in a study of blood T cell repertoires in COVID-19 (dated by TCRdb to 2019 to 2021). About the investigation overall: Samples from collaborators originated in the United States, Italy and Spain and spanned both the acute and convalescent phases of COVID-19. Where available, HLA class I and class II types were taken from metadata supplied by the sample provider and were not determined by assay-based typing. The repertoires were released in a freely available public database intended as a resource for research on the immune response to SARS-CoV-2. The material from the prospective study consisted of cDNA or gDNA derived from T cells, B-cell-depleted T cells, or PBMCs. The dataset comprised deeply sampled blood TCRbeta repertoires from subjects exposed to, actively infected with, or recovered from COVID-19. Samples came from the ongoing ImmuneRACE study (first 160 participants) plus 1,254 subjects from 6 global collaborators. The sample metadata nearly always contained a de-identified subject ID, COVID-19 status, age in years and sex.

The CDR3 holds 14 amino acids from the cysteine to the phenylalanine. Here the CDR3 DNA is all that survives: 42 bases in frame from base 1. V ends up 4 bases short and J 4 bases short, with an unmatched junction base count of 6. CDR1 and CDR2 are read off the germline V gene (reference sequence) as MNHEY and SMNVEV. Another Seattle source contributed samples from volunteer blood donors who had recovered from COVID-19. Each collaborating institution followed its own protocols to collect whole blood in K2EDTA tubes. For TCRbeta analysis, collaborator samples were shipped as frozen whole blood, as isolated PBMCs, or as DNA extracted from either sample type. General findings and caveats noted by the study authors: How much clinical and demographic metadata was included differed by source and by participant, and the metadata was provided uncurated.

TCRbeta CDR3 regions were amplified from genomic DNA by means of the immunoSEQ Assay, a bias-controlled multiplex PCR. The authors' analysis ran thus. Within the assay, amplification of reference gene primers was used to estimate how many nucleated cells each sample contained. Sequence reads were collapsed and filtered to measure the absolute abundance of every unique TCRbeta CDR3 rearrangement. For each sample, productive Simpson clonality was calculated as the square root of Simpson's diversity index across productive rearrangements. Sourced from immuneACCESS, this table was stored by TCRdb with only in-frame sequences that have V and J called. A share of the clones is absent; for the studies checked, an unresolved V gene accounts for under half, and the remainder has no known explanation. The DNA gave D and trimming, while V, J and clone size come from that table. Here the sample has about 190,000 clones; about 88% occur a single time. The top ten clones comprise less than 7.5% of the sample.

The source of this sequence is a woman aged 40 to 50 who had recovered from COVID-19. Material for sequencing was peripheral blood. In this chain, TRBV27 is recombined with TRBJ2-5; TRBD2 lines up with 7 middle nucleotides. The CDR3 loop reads CASSSPGLGETQYF. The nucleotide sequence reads TGTGCCAGCAGTTCCCCCGGACTAGGAGAGACCCAGTACTTC.